The 32 T cell receptor beta chains below were found in one sample sequenced in a study of T cell changes during pregnancy in multiple sclerosis. Only in-frame clones appear in the TCRdb table, and some are missing; sequencing was by immunoSEQ multiplex PCR. The sample consists of tens of thousands of clones, about 91% of them appearing once. Sequenced material: CD4+ T cells from peripheral blood mononuclear cells, taken after pregnancy. The receptors were gathered from a female donor in good health, enrolled as a control in a pregnancy study.

The V gene is TRBV5-1, the J gene TRBJ2-7; 9 bases are a match to TRBD1. Germline V gene sequence: CDR1 SGHRS, CDR2 YFSETQ. This CDR3 has 15 amino acids. After removal of 4 bases from V and 2 bases from J, the junction contained 7 bases not matched to a gene. This CDR3 reads CASSTGTGYPYEQYF. For the CDR3, the DNA is TGCGCCAGCAGCACCGGGACAGGGTACCCCTACGAGCAGTACTTC.

The chain employs TRBV14 and TRBJ2-3; 7 bases are a match to TRBD2. Germline lookup yields CDR1 SGHDN and CDR2 FVKESK. The V gene end was trimmed by 1 base and the J gene end by 8 bases; junction bases not matched to a gene: 6. The CDR3 loop spans 14 amino acids. The CDR3 spells CASSQVTPGGTQYF. DNA for the CDR3: TGTGCCAGCAGCCAAGTGACGCCGGGGGGTACGCAGTATTTT. Complete variable domain (other parts from reference TRBV14 and TRBJ2-3): EAGVTQFPSHSVIEKGQTVTLRCDPISGHDNLYWYRRVMGKEIKFLLHFVKESKQDESGMPNNRFLAERTGGTYSTLKVQPAELEDSGVYFCASSQVTPGGTQYFGPGTRLTVL.

The chain joins TRBV7-2 to TRBJ2-3, with D perhaps matching TRBD2 (5 bases). This CDR3 has 15 residues. Trimming removed 7 bases at V and 1 base at J, with 15 bases between. The V gene's germline CDR1 is SGHTA and CDR2 FQGNSA. The CDR3 region is CASKEGRRGTDTQYF. The CDR3 DNA reads TGTGCCAGCAAAGAAGGGAGACGGGGCACAGATACGCAGTATTTT.

This clone was observed once. V and J are TRBV4-2 and TRBJ2-5; 10 positions agree with TRBD2. Losses at the gene ends were 0 bases for V and 4 bases for J; bases not matched to a gene: 11. This CDR3 is 18 amino acids long. The germline V gene encodes CDR1 LGHNA and CDR2 YNFKEQ. CDR3 nucleotide sequence: TGTGCCAGCAGCCAAGATGCTAGCGGGAGATTTATCGGAGAGACCCAGTACTTC. Translated: CASSQDASGRFIGETQYF.

The CDR3 DNA follows: TGTGCCAGCAGCTGGGAACAGGGGGTATACAATGAGCAGTTCTTC. Encoded protein: CASSWEQGVYNEQFF. The gene calls are TRBV5-5 and TRBJ2-1; 8 nucleotides align to TRBD1. Losses at the gene ends were 3 bases for V and 4 bases for J; bases not matched to a gene: 6. Germline V lookup: CDR1 SGHKS, CDR2 YYEKEE (reference sequence). The CDR3 extends over 15 amino acids.

The chain couples TRBV19 to TRBJ2-5; 7 nucleotides agree with TRBD1. The V gene end was trimmed by 5 bases and the J gene end by 7 bases; junction bases not matched to a gene: 4. CDR1 and CDR2 (germline): LNHDA, SQIVND (reference sequence). This CDR3 has 12 amino acids. CDR3 protein: CASSARQGTQYF. CDR3 DNA: TGTGCCAGTAGTGCCCGACAGGGGACCCAGTACTTC.

The J gene is TRBJ2-3, the V gene TRBV7-2, with 7 nucleotides matching TRBD2. Germline-derived CDR1 and CDR2 are SGHTA and FQGNSA. The CDR3 is made up of 15 amino acids. Trimming took 3 bases from V and 3 from J; bases not matched to a gene: 6. CDR3 loop: CASSFRLGGTDTQYF. The DNA for the CDR3 is TGTGCCAGCAGCTTCCGTTTGGGGGGGACAGATACGCAGTATTTT. The full variable domain, its missing parts supplied by reference TRBV7-2 and TRBJ2-3, is GAGVSQSPSNKVTEKGKDVELRCDPISGHTALYWYRQSLGQGLEFLIYFQGNSAPDKSGLPSDRFSAERTGGSVSTLTIQRTQQEDSAVYLCASSFRLGGTDTQYFGPGTRLTVL.

The CDR3 nucleotides are TGCAGCGGATCACTAGCGGGCTCCTACAATGAGCAGTTCTTC. The encoded protein is CSGSLAGSYNEQFF. This chain uses TRBV29-1 with TRBJ2-1; 9 bases fit TRBD2. CDR3 length: 14 amino acids. Germline values: CDR1 SQVTM, CDR2 ANQGSEA. J gave up 0 bases and V 7 bases, and 4 bases lay outside the gene matches.

The CDR3 is CASRPRDSQEEYF. The CDR3 region has the DNA TGTGCCAGTAGACCCCGGGACTCCCAGGAGGAGTACTTC. The chain combines TRBV19 with TRBJ2-7, with D possibly TRBD2 on 6 matching bases. Germline values: CDR1 LNHDA, CDR2 SQIVND (reference sequence). The CDR3 consists of 13 residues. V was clipped by 6 bases and J by 11 bases, with 20 bases between them. The whole variable domain, remainder taken from reference TRBV19 and TRBJ2-7, is DGGITQSPKYLFRKEGQNVTLSCEQNLNHDAMYWYRQDPGQGLRLIYYSQIVNDFQKGDIAEGYSVSREKKESFPLTVTSAQKNPTAFYLCASRPRDSQEEYFGPGTRLTVT.

The chain couples TRBV6-1 to TRBJ2-3; the match to TRBD2 covers 7 bases. Unmatched junction bases numbered 11, after V lost 7 bases and J lost 4 bases. Per the germline V gene, CDR1 is MNHNS and CDR2 is SASEGT. This CDR3 is built from 15 residues. The CDR3 loop reads CASNGLAGGSDTQYF. CDR3 bases: TGTGCCAGCAACGGACTCGCCGGGGGGTCAGATACGCAGTATTTT.

The chain combines TRBV5-4 with TRBJ2-2; D gene uncertain. Trimming removed 0 bases from V and 6 bases from J, with 9 bases in between. The CDR3 is made up of 14 amino acids. Germline V gene lookup returns CDR1 SGHNT and CDR2 YYREEE (reference sequence). The CDR3 region is CASSLELRPGELFF. The CDR3, as DNA: TGTGCCAGCAGCTTGGAGTTGCGCCCCGGGGAGCTGTTTTTT.

The chain couples TRBV5-1 to TRBJ2-3; no clear D gene. The germline V gene encodes CDR1 SGHRS and CDR2 YFSETQ. Trimming took 1 base from V and 2 from J, leaving 11 bases between them. CDR3 length: 15 amino acids. The CDR3 here is CASSLRRQSTDTQYF. CDR3 coding DNA: TGCGCCAGCAGCTTGCGTCGCCAGTCCACAGATACGCAGTATTTT.

This clone was seen only a few times. J is TRBJ2-3 and V is TRBV4-1, with 10 bases identical to TRBD2. Germline V gene lookup returns CDR1 MGHRA and CDR2 YSYEKL. There are 17 residues in the CDR3. The V segment lost 1 base and the J segment 4 bases; nucleotides outside the gene matches: 8. The CDR3, as DNA: TGCGCCAGCAGCCAAGGGTCAGCGGGGGGGCGGGCAGATACGCAGTATTTT. It yields the protein CASSQGSAGGRADTQYF.

This clone came up once. The chain recombines TRBV15 with TRBJ2-7; 7 bases agree with TRBD1. The CDR3 spans 15 residues. Germline trimming cut 1 base from V and 5 bases from J; bases unmatched to any gene: 8. Germline CDR1 is LNHNV and CDR2 is YYDKDF (reference sequence). The CDR3 here is CATSRGDRVIHEQYF. The CDR3 DNA sequence: TGTGCCACCAGCAGAGGCGACAGGGTGATACACGAGCAGTACTTC.

This clone has a handful of counts. This chain links TRBV4-2 with TRBJ1-3; TRBD1 is a possible D gene (6 bases). The CDR3 is 16 residues long. Germline loops: CDR1 LGHNA, CDR2 YNFKEQ. Trimming pared 2 bases from V and 4 bases from J, leaving 15 bases between. The CDR3 loop is CASSQLQTGMGNTIYF. As DNA, the CDR3 is TGTGCCAGCAGCCAACTCCAAACAGGGATGGGAAACACCATATATTTT.

The chain has TRBV10-3 and TRBJ2-1, with 7 positions matching TRBD2. Germline values: CDR1 ENHRY, CDR2 SYGVKD. V dropped 1 base and J dropped 5; count of bases not matched to a gene: 2. This CDR3 is 14 amino acids long. For the CDR3, the DNA is TGTGCCATCAGTGAGTTGGCGGGGGACAATGAGCAGTTCTTC. This encodes CAISELAGDNEQFF.

This rearrangement joins TRBV2 to TRBJ2-2, with 15 bases matching TRBD2. This CDR3 spans 15 amino acids. The ends lost 4 bases at V and 7 bases at J; junction bases unmatched: 1. CDR1 is SNHLY, CDR2 FYNNEI, per germline. CDR3 in DNA: TGTGCCAGCAGTGGGACTAGCGGGGGGGTCGGGGAGCTGTTTTTT. Amino acid sequence: CASSGTSGGVGELFF.

The chain couples TRBV9 to TRBJ2-5, with 9 bases that match TRBD1. The CDR3 sequence is 14 residues long. Germline assignment: CDR1 SGDLS and CDR2 YYNGEE. V dropped 2 bases and J dropped 2; count of bases not matched to a gene: 1. The DNA of the CDR3 is TGTGCCAGCAGCGTGGGGACAGGGCAAGAGACCCAGTACTTC. This encodes CASSVGTGQETQYF.

The chain links TRBV4-3 to TRBJ2-7; TRBD1 is a possible D gene (7 bases). The CDR3 extends over 13 amino acids. The V gene lost 2 bases and the J gene lost 6 bases, with 11 bases spanning the gap. In germline, CDR1 is LGHNA, CDR2 YSLEER. The CDR3 coding sequence is TGCGCCAGCAGCCAATTTCAGGGGGGCGAGCAGTACTTC. Protein sequence: CASSQFQGGEQYF.

The CDR3 DNA is TGTGCCAGTAGTAACGCCCGGGAGGGGTACGAGCAGTACTTC. It codes for CASSNAREGYEQYF. This rearrangement joins TRBV19 to TRBJ2-7; 8 nucleotides agree with TRBD2. With 4 bases clipped from V and 4 bases from J, the junction kept 6 bases outside the gene matches. The CDR3 is 14 residues long. In germline, CDR1 is LNHDA, CDR2 SQIVND (reference sequence).

V gene TRBV18 combines with J gene TRBJ1-1; 8 nucleotides line up with TRBD1. V gave up 1 base and J gave up 4 bases; unmatched junction bases: 11. The CDR3 spans 17 residues. Germline V lookup: CDR1 KGHSH, CDR2 LQKENI. CDR3 sequence reads: CASSPRARQGLGTEAFF. The CDR3 DNA reads TGTGCCAGCTCACCACGGGCGAGACAGGGGTTGGGCACTGAAGCTTTCTTT.

V gene TRBV2 combines with J gene TRBJ1-2; 9 positions match TRBD1. Germline-derived CDR1 and CDR2 are SNHLY and FYNNEI. The CDR3 has 15 amino acids. Germline trimming cut 8 bases from V and 1 base from J; bases unmatched to any gene: 8. The CDR3 nucleotides read TGTGCCAGCTTACTCGGGACAGGGCGTAACTATGGCTACACCTTC. Its protein product is CASLLGTGRNYGYTF.

V usage is TRBV11-3 and J usage is TRBJ2-7, with D unresolved. V was cut by 1 base and J by 6 bases, with 10 bases left in between. Per germline, CDR1 SGHNT and CDR2 YENEEA. The CDR3 spans 13 residues. CDR3 sequence: CASSLGGSSEQYF. CDR3 nucleotides: TGTGCCAGCAGCTTAGGCGGATCAAGCGAGCAGTACTTC.

The V call is TRBV10-3, the J call TRBJ1-5; maybe TRBD1 (5 bases). V lost 9 bases, J lost 3 bases, and 12 bases lay in between. This CDR3 spans 13 amino acids. Germline loops: CDR1 ENHRY, CDR2 SYGVKD. The CDR3 spells CAIQETNNQPQHF. The CDR3 DNA sequence: TGTGCCATACAGGAGACAAACAATCAGCCCCAGCATTTT.

The chain recombines TRBV19 with TRBJ1-1; D unresolved. CDR3 size: 14 residues. Germline-derived CDR1 and CDR2 are LNHDA and SQIVND (reference sequence). Trimming left V 3 bases short and J 2 bases short, with 10 bases between. The CDR3 DNA follows: TGTGCCAGTAGTATTGCAACAGTCAACACTGAAGCTTTCTTT. It yields the protein CASSIATVNTEAFF.

This clone occurred once. The rearrangement joins TRBV2 to TRBJ2-2, with 8 bases fitting TRBD1. Germline CDR1 and CDR2: SNHLY and FYNNEI. The trim removed 3 bases at V and 6 bases at J, leaving 6 bases unmatched. This CDR3 contains 15 residues. The CDR3 sequence: CASSEDQGAPGELFF. For the CDR3, the DNA is TGTGCCAGCAGTGAGGATCAGGGGGCGCCCGGGGAGCTGTTTTTT.

The chain employs TRBV11-2 and TRBJ2-1, with a possible D match to TRBD2 (6 bases). CDR3 size: 16 residues. Trimming removed 1 base from V and 2 bases from J, with 12 bases in between. Per germline, CDR1 SGHAT and CDR2 FQNNGV. In DNA form, the CDR3 reads TGTGCCAGCAGCTTAGTGGGCGGGAACACCTACAATGAGCAGTTCTTC. Translated, it gives CASSLVGGNTYNEQFF.

V and J are TRBV7-3 and TRBJ1-1, with 8 nucleotides matching TRBD1. The CDR3 has 14 amino acids. The V gene end was trimmed by 6 bases and the J gene end by 4 bases; junction bases not matched to a gene: 7. Germline-derived CDR1 and CDR2 are SGHTA and FQGTGA. The CDR3 DNA sequence: TGTGCCAGCAGACGAGACAGGGGACCCACTGAAGCTTTCTTT. This sequence encodes CASRRDRGPTEAFF.

The gene calls are TRBV6-5 and TRBJ1-3; weak D call: TRBD1 (5 bases). Germline CDR1 reads MNHEY; CDR2 reads SVGAGI. This CDR3 is 15 amino acids long. V was clipped by 5 bases and J by 3 bases, with 14 bases between them. In nucleotides, the CDR3 is TGTGCCAGCAGTAGGTGGGGCGCGAATGGAAACACCATATATTTT. Residues: CASSRWGANGNTIYF.

The chain is built from TRBV7-8 and TRBJ2-3; D may be TRBD1 (7 bases). V shed 2 bases and J shed 0 bases, with 15 bases lying between them. CDR3 size: 17 residues. The germline gives CDR1 SGHVS, CDR2 FQNEAQ. In DNA form, the CDR3 reads TGTGCCAGCAGCTTAACGGCGCAGGGGGGAAGCACAGATACGCAGTATTTT. Translation: CASSLTAQGGSTDTQYF. The full variable domain, in which reference TRBV7-8 and TRBJ2-3 provide the parts outside the CDR3, is GAGVSQSPRYKVAKRGQDVALRCDPISGHVSLFWYQQALGQGPEFLTYFQNEAQLDKSGLPSDRFFAERPEGSVSTLKIQRTQQEDSAVYLCASSLTAQGGSTDTQYFGPGTRLTVL.

The rearrangement joins TRBV27 to TRBJ1-6, with 7 bases that match TRBD1. Germline V CDR1 and CDR2: MNHEY, SMNVEV (reference sequence). Trimming at V came to 4 bases and at J to 7 bases, leaving 7 bases not matched to a gene. The CDR3 length is 15 residues. CDR3 protein: CASSYNDRENSPLHF. The CDR3 region has the DNA TGTGCCAGCAGTTATAACGACAGGGAAAATTCACCCCTCCACTTT.

The rearrangement uses TRBV11-1 and TRBJ2-3; 7 positions match TRBD2. The CDR3 sequence is 16 residues long. J gave up 1 base and V 4 bases, and 8 bases lay outside the gene matches. Per germline, CDR1 SGHAT and CDR2 FQDESV (reference sequence). CDR3 DNA: TGTGCCAGCAGCTCTCGAGGTAGCGGGCGCACAGATACGCAGTATTTT. It translates to CASSSRGSGRTDTQYF. Combining the CDR3 with reference TRBV11-1 and TRBJ2-3 gives the whole variable domain EAEVAQSPRYKITEKSQAVAFWCDPISGHATLYWYRQILGQGPELLVQFQDESVVDDSQLPKDRFSAERLKGVDSTLKIQPAELGDSAMYLCASSSRGSGRTDTQYFGPGTRLTVL.